These T cell receptor beta chains were read from a single sample in a study of T cell responses to AZD1222 COVID-19 vaccine. The method was immunoSEQ multiplex PCR; TCRdb's version includes in-frame clones alone and lacks a portion of them. The repertoire includes tens of thousands of clones, more than 70% of them detected once, and more than 8% sits in the top ten. Sequenced here: peripheral blood, sampled 28 days after the second dose of the MenACWY control vaccine. All receptors come from an adult who received the MenACWY meningococcal vaccine as a control. CDR3s include the opening cysteine and the closing phenylalanine or tryptophan. Fields, in order: V gene, D gene, J gene, clone size, CDR3 protein, CDR3 DNA. D genes are given only for firm matches. The size entry is marked missing in some rows and otherwise reads once, few, many or a size class.

>TRBV5-4|-|TRBJ1-2|-
CASSAVAGATNYGYTF
TGTGCCAGCAGCGCTGTCGCGGGGGCAACTAACTATGGCTACACCTTC
>TRBV4-3|-|TRBJ1-2|-
CASSQVPSQNYGYTF
TGCGCCAGCAGCCAAGTACCTTCGCAAAACTATGGCTACACCTTC
>TRBV2|-|TRBJ2-3|-
CASGAAGDTQYF
TGTGCCAGCGGGGCGGCGGGAGATACGCAGTATTTT
>TRBV5-6|-|TRBJ1-5|-
CASSLAGHNQPQHF
TGTGCCAGCAGCTTGGCAGGACACAATCAGCCCCAGCATTTT
>TRBV19|-|TRBJ1-1|-
CASSIGASPYTEAFF
TGTGCCAGTAGTATAGGGGCCTCGCCTTATACTGAAGCTTTCTTT
>TRBV18|-|TRBJ1-6|-
CASSPSSGDTNSPLHF
TGTGCCAGCTCACCATCCTCGGGGGATACAAATTCACCCCTCCACTTT
>TRBV6-5|TRBD1|TRBJ1-5|-
CASSATGQGYQPQHF
TGTGCCAGCAGCGCGACGGGACAGGGTTATCAGCCCCAGCATTTT
>TRBV6-2/TRBV6-3|-|TRBJ1-5|-
CASSLTAWIGNQPQHF
TGTGCCAGCAGCTTGACAGCATGGATTGGTAATCAGCCCCAGCATTTT
>TRBV19|TRBD1|TRBJ2-4|-
CASSDRGAKNIQYF
TGTGCCAGTAGCGACAGGGGCGCCAAAAACATTCAGTACTTC
>TRBV5-1|-|TRBJ1-3|-
CASRDAGSGNTIYF
TGCGCCAGCAGGGACGCTGGCTCTGGAAACACCATATATTTT
>TRBV7-3|-|TRBJ2-1|-
CASSLSGASNEQFF
TGTGCCAGCAGCTTAAGCGGGGCCTCCAATGAGCAGTTCTTC
>TRBV3-1/TRBV3-2|TRBD2|TRBJ2-3|-
CASSQVTSGTQYF
TGTGCCAGCAGCCAAGTAACTAGCGGAACGCAGTATTTT
>TRBV7-9|TRBD2|TRBJ2-3|-
CASSLGLAGGTTQYF
TGTGCCAGCAGCCTCGGACTAGCGGGGGGGACCACGCAGTATTTT
>TRBV9|TRBD1|TRBJ2-5|-
CASSVDRGRETQYF
TGTGCCAGCAGCGTGGACAGGGGGCGAGAGACCCAGTACTTC
>TRBV30|-|TRBJ2-2|few
CAWSVSWLNTGELFF
TGTGCCTGGAGTGTAAGTTGGCTCAACACCGGGGAGCTGTTTTTT
>TRBV19|-|TRBJ2-3|-
CASSTPTGFLNF
TGTGCCAGTAGTACCCCGACAGGTTTTCTGAATTTT
>TRBV10-3|-|TRBJ2-7|once
CAIRDSSYEQYF
TGTGCCATCAGGGACAGTTCCTACGAGCAGTACTTC
>TRBV3-1/TRBV3-2|TRBD2|TRBJ2-1|-
CASSQYVSRLAGGRDEQFF
TGTGCCAGCAGCCAATACGTATCCCGACTAGCGGGGGGGCGGGATGAGCAGTTCTTC
>TRBV24-1|-|TRBJ1-4|few
CATSAGHNEKLFF
TGTGCCACCAGTGCCGGGCATAATGAAAAACTGTTTTTT
>TRBV7-9|-|TRBJ1-4|-
CASSLAQADNEKLFF
TGTGCCAGCAGCTTAGCGCAAGCAGATAATGAAAAACTGTTTTTT
>TRBV14|TRBD1|TRBJ2-1|few
CASSQGTGVKNSYNEQFF
TGTGCCAGCAGCCAAGGGACAGGGGTAAAAAACTCCTACAATGAGCAGTTCTTC
>TRBV6-5|-|TRBJ1-2|-
CASRRGVSGYTF
TGTGCCAGCAGGCGGGGGGTGAGTGGCTACACCTTC
>TRBV15|-|TRBJ1-2|once
CATSPQLGGYGYTF
TGTGCCACCAGCCCTCAGCTAGGGGGCTATGGCTACACCTTC
>TRBV7-8|-|TRBJ2-7|-
CASSTDSTGKQYF
TGTGCCAGCAGCACGGACTCGACCGGAAAGCAGTACTTC
>TRBV19|TRBD2|TRBJ2-1|-
CASKPSGRDSYNEQFF
TGTGCCAGTAAACCTAGCGGCAGAGACTCCTACAATGAGCAGTTCTTC
>TRBV4-2|-|TRBJ2-4|-
CASSRPEGQLAKNIQYF
TGTGCCAGCAGCCGACCAGAGGGTCAGCTAGCCAAAAACATTCAGTACTTC
>TRBV9|TRBD2|TRBJ2-3|few
CASSPQSGGYTDTQYF
TGTGCCAGCAGCCCCCAAAGCGGGGGATACACAGATACGCAGTATTTT
>TRBV5-8|-|TRBJ1-1|-
CASSFGASMNTEAFF
TGTGCCAGCAGCTTTGGGGCCTCAATGAACACTGAAGCTTTCTTT
>TRBV19|-|TRBJ1-6|-
CASSLTGSHSPLHF
TGTGCCAGTAGTTTAACAGGTAGTCACTCACCCCTCCACTTT
>TRBV20-1|-|TRBJ2-5|-
CSASSGNQETQYF
TGCAGTGCTAGTAGTGGGAACCAAGAGACCCAGTACTTC
>TRBV29-1|TRBD1|TRBJ1-1|-
CSQAWTGTNTEAFF
TGCAGCCAAGCCTGGACAGGGACGAACACTGAAGCTTTCTTT
>TRBV6-5|-|TRBJ2-5|-
CASRRTAKETQYF
TGTGCCAGCAGACGGACAGCAAAAGAGACCCAGTACTTC
>TRBV12-3/TRBV12-4|-|TRBJ1-1|-
CASSLHMNTEAFF
TGTGCCAGCAGTTTACATATGAACACTGAAGCTTTCTTT
>TRBV28|TRBD1|TRBJ1-6|-
CASKPGTGATYNSPLHF
TGTGCCAGCAAACCCGGGACAGGGGCCACTTATAATTCACCCCTCCACTTT
>TRBV19|-|TRBJ1-2|once
CASSIDRGFGYTF
TGTGCCAGTAGTATAGATCGGGGGTTCGGCTACACCTTC
>TRBV30|-|TRBJ1-3|-
CAWSPRNTIYF
TGTGCCTGGAGCCCCAGAAACACCATATATTTT
>TRBV12-3/TRBV12-4|-|TRBJ1-2|-
CASSHRLDGYTF
TGTGCCAGCAGCCATCGACTGGATGGCTACACCTTC
>TRBV15|-|TRBJ2-2|-
CATSTWFTENTGELFF
TGTGCCACCAGCACCTGGTTCACCGAGAACACCGGGGAGCTGTTTTTT
>TRBV3-1/TRBV3-2|-|TRBJ1-3|-
CASSQDSSGNTIYF
TGTGCCAGCAGCCAGGACAGCTCTGGAAACACCATATATTTT